This TCR beta chain was sequenced during a study of blood T cells in healthy people across ages. Trimming shortened V by 10 bases and J by 6 bases, and 16 bases separated the two germline ends. Germline V gives CDR1 LGHDT, CDR2 YNNKEL (reference sequence). This CDR3 comprises 14 residues. The authors ran a second PCR of about 6 to 11 cycles using a sample-barcoded 5' primer and a J-beta primer mix. TCRdb used MiXCR to reprocess the 5' RACE reads, holding one entry per CDR3 protein. The data contain around 940,000 distinct CDR3 sequences, around 54% of them singletons. Material for sequencing was blood. The rearrangement joins TRBV3-1 to TRBJ1-6; D possibly corresponds to TRBD1 (6 bases). This receptor was identified in an older woman in good health. CDR3 sequence (DNA): TGTGCCATATCCCGGGACATCGGTAATTCACCCCTCCACTTT. Translation gives CAISRDIGNSPLHF.